A single sample gave rise to the 4 T cell receptor beta chains below, sequenced in a study of blood T cell repertoires in COVID-19. TCRdb's copy holds only in-frame clones and misses some; the assay was immunoSEQ multiplex PCR. The sample holds a few hundred thousand clones, more than 65% seen once. Input material: peripheral blood. These receptors were obtained from a young woman with acute or convalescent COVID-19.

The chain recombines TRBV6-2 or TRBV6-3 with TRBJ2-1, with D perhaps TRBD1 (6 bases). Per the germline V gene, CDR1 is MNHEY and CDR2 is SVGEGT. The CDR3 covers 21 residues. The V end was cut by 3 bases, the J end by 4 bases, with 31 bases between. The CDR3 sequence is CASSYSRVLGRTGMNYNEQFF. The CDR3 DNA is TGTGCCAGCAGTTATAGTAGGGTATTGGGTAGAACAGGGATGAATTACAATGAGCAGTTCTTC.

This clone was picked up many times. The chain has TRBV5-1 and TRBJ1-1; D is undetermined. CDR1 is SGHRS and CDR2 is YFSETQ in the germline V gene. V lost 5 bases to trimming and J lost 3 bases, with 11 bases between them. The CDR3 sequence is 13 residues long. CDR3 DNA sequence: TGCGCCAGCAGGAGAGAGGTGGACACTGAAGCTTTCTTT. Translation: CASRREVDTEAFF.

Comment on this clone: A read error may account for a junction end that differs from germline. The rearrangement links TRBV7-7 to TRBJ2-5, with 11 bases fitting TRBD2. The CDR3 has 16 residues. The germline gives CDR1 SSHAT, CDR2 FNYEAQ (reference sequence). The CDR3 sequence: CASSFSLTSGEETQYF. The DNA of the CDR3 is TGTGCTAGCAGCTTTAGTTTGACTAGCGGGGAAGAGACCCAGTACTTC.

The rearrangement joins TRBV3-1 (or the pseudogene TRBV3-2) to TRBJ2-1; the D gene is possibly TRBD1 (5 bases). V was trimmed by 2 bases and J by 1 base, leaving 12 bases between them. This CDR3 has 16 residues. Germline lookup yields CDR1 LGHDT and CDR2 YNNKEL (reference sequence). The CDR3 sequence is CASSQYRSASYNEQFF. The DNA for the CDR3 is TGTGCCAGCAGCCAATACAGGTCGGCGTCCTACAATGAGCAGTTCTTC.